This record looks at one T cell receptor (beta chain) sequence and its context. TCRdb's table, derived via immunoSEQ multiplex PCR, lists solely in-frame clones and lacks some. This sample yields about 140,000 clones, of which around four fifths are seen a single time; around 6.2% belongs to the top ten. This sample is part of a study of blood T cell repertoires in COVID-19. Background on the study: Acute and convalescent COVID-19 samples came from the United States, Italy and Spain. Sources were T cells, B-cell-depleted T cells, or PBMCs; the material itself was cDNA or gDNA.

This CDR3 contains 13 residues. With V trimmed by 6 bases and J by 3 bases, 4 bases remained unmatched. Germline lookup yields CDR1 SQVTM and CDR2 ANQGSEA. Study members were between roughly 18 and 100 years old and lived in 20 to 30 US regions. Grouping used clinical history reported by participants in a survey and questionnaire. The sequenced sample was PBMCs or T cells enriched from blood (not recorded which). V usage is TRBV29-1 and J usage is TRBJ1-2; 10 bases agree with TRBD1. The source of this sequence is a woman aged 40 to 55 who had recovered from COVID-19. CDR3 in DNA: TGCAGCGTCGGACAGGGGGGGGACTATGGCTACACCTTC. Its protein is CSVGQGGDYGYTF.